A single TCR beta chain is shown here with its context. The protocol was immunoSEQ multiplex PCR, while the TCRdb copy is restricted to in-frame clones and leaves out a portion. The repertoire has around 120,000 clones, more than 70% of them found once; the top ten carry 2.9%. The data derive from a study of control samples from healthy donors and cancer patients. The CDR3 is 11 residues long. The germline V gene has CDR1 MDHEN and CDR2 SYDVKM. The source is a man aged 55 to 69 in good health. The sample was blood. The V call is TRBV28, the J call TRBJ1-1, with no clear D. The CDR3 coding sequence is TGTGCTTCCTCGGGTGGGACTGAAGCTTTCTTT. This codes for CASSGGTEAFF.